Listed here are 25 T cell receptor beta chains from one sample, sequenced in a study of response to subunit inactivated influenza vaccine. TCRdb called the RT-PCR reads again in MiXCR, with one record for every CDR3 protein. The sample has about 520,000 distinct CDR3 sequences; approximately 10% are singletons. Sequencing was performed on PBMCs from blood, taken roughly 6 weeks after vaccination. These TCRs come from a man in his fifties who received an inactivated influenza vaccine.

This clonotype was found a few times. The chain is built from TRBV29-1 and TRBJ2-3; TRBD2 matches at 12 bases. This CDR3 is built from 15 residues. V lost 2 bases and J lost 4; bases outside the gene matches: 4. CDR1 and CDR2 (germline): SQVTM, ANQGSEA. DNA for the CDR3: TGCAGCGTTGAATGGCTAGCGGGGGGGCCAGATACGCAGTATTTT. Encoded protein: CSVEWLAGGPDTQYF.

The sample holds many counts of this clonotype. This chain connects TRBV10-3 to TRBJ1-4, with a possible D match to TRBD1 (6 bases). The CDR3 consists of 14 residues. V lost 10 bases, J lost 6 bases, and 18 bases lay in between. CDR1 and CDR2 (germline): ENHRY, SYGVKD. CDR3 loop: CATHPRGLDEKLFF. The CDR3 DNA follows: TGTGCCACCCATCCTCGGGGGCTCGATGAAAAACTGTTTTTT.

This clonotype was found a few times. The gene calls are TRBV20-1 and TRBJ1-1; tentative D call: TRBD1 (6 bases). Per the germline V gene, CDR1 is DFQATT and CDR2 is SNEGSKA (reference sequence). The CDR3 sequence is 13 residues long. Trimming shortened V by 3 bases and J by 1 base, and 9 bases separated the two germline ends. The CDR3 loop reads CSASRGANTEAFF. In DNA, the CDR3 is TGCAGTGCTAGCAGGGGAGCGAACACTGAAGCTTTCTTT.

The V call is TRBV7-6, the J call TRBJ1-1, with D unresolved. Germline CDR1 SGHVS, CDR2 FNYEAQ. Trimming shortened V by 5 bases and J by 2 bases, and 9 bases separated the two germline ends. CDR3 length: 13 residues. The CDR3 region has the DNA TGTGCCAGCAGCAGAGACGATAACACTGAAGCTTTCTTT. Its protein is CASSRDDNTEAFF.

The chain is built from TRBV5-4 and TRBJ2-1, with D possibly being TRBD1 (5 bases). The CDR3 has 17 amino acids. CDR1 SGHNT and CDR2 YYREEE come from the germline V gene (reference sequence). V lost 4 bases, J lost 0 bases, and 17 bases lay in between. For the CDR3, the DNA is TGTGCCAGCAGCCCGACCAGACAGAGAAGCTCCTACAATGAGCAGTTCTTC. Residues: CASSPTRQRSSYNEQFF.

This clonotype was counted between two and nine times. The chain carries TRBV10-3 and TRBJ1-2; 8 positions match TRBD1. In germline, CDR1 is ENHRY, CDR2 SYGVKD. The CDR3 covers 13 residues. The junction had 2 bases not matched to a gene; V was cut back by 6 bases and J by 2 bases. The CDR3, as DNA: TGTGCCATCAGCCCAGGGGGCAACTATGGCTACACCTTC. It encodes CAISPGGNYGYTF.

At least ten counts were recorded for this clonotype. The chain has TRBV12-3 or TRBV12-4 and TRBJ1-5; D uncertain. This CDR3 spans 12 amino acids. Trimming cost V 3 bases and J 4 bases, with 4 bases left between them. CDR3 nucleotides: TGTGCCAGCAGTTTCCTTAATCAGCCCCAGCATTTT. The encoded protein is CASSFLNQPQHF.

This clonotype was seen a handful of times. This sequence joins TRBV4-2 and TRBJ2-5; tentative D call: TRBD1 (5 bases). Trimming took off 1 base at V and 7 bases at J, with 16 bases between the two ends. The germline V gene has CDR1 LGHNA and CDR2 YNFKEQ. The CDR3 totals 15 residues. CDR3 coding DNA: TGTGCCAGCAGCCAAGGCCCGGCCCCAGGGTCGACCCAGTACTTC. Its translation: CASSQGPAPGSTQYF.

This clonotype showed up many times. CDR3 nucleotide sequence: TGTGCCAGCAGCCCCCCTACGGGGGTGGGAGAGACCCAGTACTTC. Encoded protein: CASSPPTGVGETQYF. The chain is built from TRBV9 and TRBJ2-5, with a tentative D call TRBD2 (6 bases). Looked up from germline, CDR1 is SGDLS and CDR2 is YYNGEE. CDR3 length: 15 residues. Trimming stripped 4 bases from V and 4 bases from J, with 17 bases between.

The chain combines TRBV3-1 with TRBJ1-2, with D hard to call. CDR1 and CDR2 (germline): LGHDT, YNNKEL (reference sequence). The CDR3 spans 13 residues. Trimming shortened V by 2 bases and J by 3 bases, and 7 bases separated the two germline ends. The CDR3 DNA reads TGTGCCAGCAGCCAATTAGCAGACTATGGCTACACCTTC. Translating gives CASSQLADYGYTF.

The rearrangement joins TRBV29-1 to TRBJ1-2; D is unclear. Germline V gene lookup returns CDR1 SQVTM and CDR2 ANQGSEA. Deletions cut 0 bases from V and 3 bases from J, with 8 bases between. The CDR3 loop spans 13 amino acids. CDR3 residues: CSVEDGQHYGYTF. The CDR3 DNA follows: TGCAGCGTTGAAGACGGCCAGCACTATGGCTACACCTTC.

This clonotype was counted ten times or more. The chain uses TRBV12-3 or TRBV12-4 and TRBJ1-5; D gene ambiguous. V shed 5 bases and J shed 2 bases, with 13 bases lying between them. The CDR3 has 15 amino acids. CDR3 sequence: CASSQNGLGNQPQHF. Here the CDR3 DNA reads TGTGCCAGCAGTCAAAATGGACTGGGCAATCAGCCCCAGCATTTT.

A single count supports this clonotype. This chain connects TRBV21-1 to TRBJ1-2; TRBD1, the D gene given by the table, was not confirmed from the DNA. TRBV21-1 is a pseudogene segment. This CDR3 comprises 12 residues. CDR3 sequence reads: CASSSYRRGYTF. The CDR3 region has the DNA TGTGCCAGCAGCTCGTACAGGCGGGGCTACACCTTC.

This clonotype was observed a handful of times. J is TRBJ1-1 and V is TRBV12-3 or TRBV12-4; D unclear. The CDR3 consists of 14 residues. The V and J ends lost 2 bases and 6 bases respectively, with 13 bases between them. The CDR3 loop reads CASSLFMSVAEAFF. The CDR3 DNA sequence: TGTGCCAGCAGTTTATTTATGTCAGTAGCTGAAGCTTTCTTT.

This clonotype was observed at least ten times. This chain connects TRBV5-1 to TRBJ2-1; TRBD1 is a possible D gene (6 bases). V shed 0 bases and J shed 9 bases, with 13 bases lying between them. The CDR3 is 14 residues long. Germline V gene data show CDR1 as SGHRS and CDR2 as YFSETQ. The CDR3 nucleotides read TGCGCCAGCAGCTTGGTGGGGACAACGGGTGAGCAGTTCTTC. Protein product: CASSLVGTTGEQFF.

This clonotype was seen ten or more times. The chain links TRBV20-1 to TRBJ1-5; 7 bases are shared with TRBD1. The J segment lost 4 bases and the V segment lost 5 bases, leaving 2 bases of the junction unmatched. CDR1 and CDR2 from the germline V gene are DFQATT and SNEGSKA (reference sequence). The CDR3 length is 12 residues. The CDR3 is CSAWDRNQPQHF. CDR3 sequence (DNA): TGCAGTGCTTGGGACAGAAATCAGCCCCAGCATTTT.

V usage is TRBV28 and J usage is TRBJ2-3; maybe TRBD1 (6 bases). The CDR3 is 16 amino acids. The V end was cut by 5 bases, the J end by 0 bases, with 15 bases between. CDR1 is MDHEN and CDR2 is SYDVKM in the germline V gene. The DNA of the CDR3 is TGTGCCAGCAGTCTCTCTTGGGGGCTTAGCACAGATACGCAGTATTTT. Protein: CASSLSWGLSTDTQYF.

This clonotype was picked up a small number of times. The gene calls are TRBV5-1 and TRBJ2-7; D might be TRBD2 (6 bases). CDR1 SGHRS and CDR2 YFSETQ come from the germline V gene. Between the trimmed V and J ends, which lost 3 bases and 0 bases, there was a span of 13 bases. The CDR3 has 15 residues. CDR3 protein: CASSSSGGSSYEQYF. The CDR3 nucleotides read TGCGCCAGCAGCTCATCAGGAGGGTCCTCCTACGAGCAGTACTTC.

The chain is built from TRBV7-9 and TRBJ2-1; 10 bases are a match to TRBD2. The CDR3 sequence is 16 residues long. V shed 5 bases, J shed 8 bases, and the junction held 12 bases outside the gene matches. Germline V gene data show CDR1 as SEHNR and CDR2 as FQNEAQ (reference sequence). The CDR3 coding sequence is TGTGCCAGCAGCCGACGGACTAGCGGCGGTTCGGATGAGCAGTTCTTC. This sequence encodes CASSRRTSGGSDEQFF.

This clonotype came up many times. The chain recombines TRBV6-4 with TRBJ1-5, with a possible D match to TRBD1 (5 bases). The CDR3 is made up of 9 amino acids. The V gene lost 6 bases and the J gene lost 15 bases, with 9 bases spanning the gap. The germline CDR1 and CDR2 sequences are MRHNA and SNTAGT. CDR3 DNA: TGTGCCAGCAGCGGGGGAAGGCATTTT. Protein sequence: CASSGGRHF.

This clonotype was recorded many times. The chain employs TRBV27 and TRBJ2-2; no definite D call. The V and J ends lost 5 bases and 6 bases respectively, with 10 bases between them. This CDR3 comprises 13 residues. Germline V gene sequence: CDR1 MNHEY, CDR2 SMNVEV (reference sequence). DNA for the CDR3: TGTGCCAGCAGTCCCTTTAACGCCGGGGAGCTGTTTTTT. Its protein product is CASSPFNAGELFF.

This clonotype was picked up a small number of times. The chain joins TRBV9 to TRBJ1-1, with D perhaps matching TRBD1 (5 bases). Between the trimmed V and J ends, which lost 7 bases and 1 base, there was a span of 11 bases. The germline gives CDR1 SGDLS, CDR2 YYNGEE. The CDR3 loop spans 13 amino acids. The CDR3 DNA reads TGTGCCAGCGTAGGGACGGGGAACACTGAAGCTTTCTTT. Translating it yields CASVGTGNTEAFF.

The rearrangement links TRBV7-7 to TRBJ2-5; 10 positions match TRBD2. CDR3 length: 16 amino acids. Germline CDR1 reads SSHAT; CDR2 reads FNYEAQ (reference sequence). V trimming: 5 bases; J trimming: 5 bases; junction bases outside the gene matches: 11. Here the CDR3 reads CASSNLEREGHETQYF. CDR3 coding DNA: TGTGCCAGCAGCAACCTCGAGCGGGAGGGCCACGAGACCCAGTACTTC.

This clonotype was picked up a small number of times. The chain is built from TRBV5-1 and TRBJ2-5; possibly TRBD2 for D (5 bases). Germline CDR1 and CDR2: SGHRS and YFSETQ. Trimming took 4 bases from V and 5 from J, leaving 15 bases between them. The length of the CDR3 is 14 residues. CDR3 residues: CASSRTSGMETQYF. The CDR3 DNA is TGCGCCAGCAGCAGGACCTCGGGGATGGAGACCCAGTACTTC.

V and J are TRBV20-1 and TRBJ2-7; the match to TRBD2 covers 8 bases. With 2 bases clipped from V and 2 bases from J, the junction kept 5 bases outside the gene matches. CDR3 length: 14 amino acids. Germline CDR1 reads DFQATT; CDR2 reads SNEGSKA (reference sequence). Here the CDR3 DNA reads TGCAGTGCTAGACTAGCGGGCGCGCCCTACGAGCAGTACTTC. Protein: CSARLAGAPYEQYF.